A single sample gave rise to the 9 T cell receptor beta chains below, sequenced in a study of shared clonotypes between healthy human individuals. Here immunoSEQ multiplex PCR was the method, and the copy in TCRdb shows in-frame clones only, minus some. The sample yields a few million clones, 90% to 95% seen once. CD45RO-negative, CCR7-selected cells formed the naive CD8 fraction, which excluded terminally differentiated effector memory CD45RA+ cells. The material sequenced was naive CD8+ T cells from PBMCs. The receptors were gathered from a man aged 18 to 30 in good health. Some clones in this sample may be carry-over from other donors' samples.

The CDR3 coding sequence is TGTGCCAGCAGTTCTACCCACGCCGGTCAGCCCCAGCATTTT. This codes for CASSSTHAGQPQHF. The chain recombines TRBV27 with TRBJ1-5, with D unclear. This CDR3 spans 14 amino acids. Trimming shortened V by 4 bases and J by 6 bases, and 13 bases separated the two germline ends. Per germline, CDR1 MNHEY and CDR2 SMNVEV (reference sequence).

The gene calls are TRBV28 and TRBJ1-1, with D possibly being TRBD1 (5 bases). From germline, CDR1 is MDHEN and CDR2 SYDVKM. V lost 10 bases and J 1 base, leaving 16 bases between the germline ends. CDR3 length equals 14 residues. CDR3 protein: CATSLPDRNTEAFF. Written as DNA, the CDR3 is TGTGCCACCTCATTACCCGACAGGAACACTGAAGCTTTCTTT.

Of note for this clone: Other DNA sequences in the sample encode the same CDR3. This chain joins TRBV30 and TRBJ1-5, with D perhaps TRBD1 (5 bases). In germline, CDR1 is GTSNPN, CDR2 SVGIG (reference sequence). The CDR3 consists of 15 residues. V lost 0 bases and J lost 4, with 13 bases in between. CDR3 coding DNA: TGTGCCTGGAGTGTCGGGAGGGGTTCTAATCAGCCCCAGCATTTT. This sequence encodes CAWSVGRGSNQPQHF.

The chain couples TRBV2 to TRBJ1-5, with D uncertain. The ends were cut back, 6 bases at V and 7 bases at J, with 13 bases in the middle. In germline, CDR1 is SNHLY, CDR2 FYNNEI. The CDR3 consists of 13 residues. The CDR3 DNA follows: TGTGCCAGCAGCGACCTCTCCGGCCAGCCCCAGCATTTT. It specifies CASSDLSGQPQHF.

V is TRBV7-9 and J is TRBJ2-7, with 7 bases that match TRBD2. The V gene end was trimmed by 5 bases and the J gene end by 3 bases; junction bases not matched to a gene: 7. In germline, CDR1 is SEHNR, CDR2 FQNEAQ (reference sequence). CDR3 size: 14 residues. The CDR3 protein is CASSGWGGLYEQYF. DNA of the CDR3: TGTGCCAGCAGCGGATGGGGGGGACTCTACGAGCAGTACTTC.

V and J are TRBV6-5 and TRBJ2-1, with 8 bases identical to TRBD2. CDR1 MNHEY and CDR2 SVGAGI come from the germline V gene. CDR3 length: 16 amino acids. With 0 bases clipped from V and 4 bases from J, the junction kept 5 bases outside the gene matches. The CDR3 DNA sequence: TGTGCCAGCAGTTACTCGTGGACTAGCAGTTACAATGAGCAGTTCTTC. It translates to CASSYSWTSSYNEQFF.

Here the CDR3 DNA reads TGTGCCAGCAGTTACTGGGGGGGAGGGCCCTCCTTCTTC. Residues: CASSYWGGGPSFF. This sequence joins TRBV5-4 and TRBJ2-1; 7 bases are a match to TRBD2. The CDR3 extends over 13 amino acids. The trim removed 5 bases at V and 16 bases at J, leaving 15 bases unmatched. Germline V gives CDR1 SGHNT, CDR2 YYREEE (reference sequence).

V is TRBV4-3 and J is TRBJ2-3, with D uncertain. Per the germline V gene, CDR1 is LGHNA and CDR2 is YSLEER. The CDR3 length is 15 residues. Trimming stripped 1 base from V and 1 base from J, with 9 bases between. CDR3 in DNA: TGCGCCAGCAGCCAAGTGGGGATCGGCACAGATACGCAGTATTTT. Residues: CASSQVGIGTDTQYF.

Concerning this clone itself: Other DNA sequences in this specimen translate into the identical CDR3. V and J are TRBV2 and TRBJ2-3; 12 bases fit TRBD2. Germline V gives CDR1 SNHLY, CDR2 FYNNEI. Trimming at V came to 1 base and at J to 1 base, leaving 0 bases not matched to a gene. The CDR3 extends over 16 amino acids. The CDR3, as DNA: TGTGCCAGCAGTGAAGGACTAGCGGGGGGCACAGATACGCAGTATTTT. This codes for CASSEGLAGGTDTQYF.